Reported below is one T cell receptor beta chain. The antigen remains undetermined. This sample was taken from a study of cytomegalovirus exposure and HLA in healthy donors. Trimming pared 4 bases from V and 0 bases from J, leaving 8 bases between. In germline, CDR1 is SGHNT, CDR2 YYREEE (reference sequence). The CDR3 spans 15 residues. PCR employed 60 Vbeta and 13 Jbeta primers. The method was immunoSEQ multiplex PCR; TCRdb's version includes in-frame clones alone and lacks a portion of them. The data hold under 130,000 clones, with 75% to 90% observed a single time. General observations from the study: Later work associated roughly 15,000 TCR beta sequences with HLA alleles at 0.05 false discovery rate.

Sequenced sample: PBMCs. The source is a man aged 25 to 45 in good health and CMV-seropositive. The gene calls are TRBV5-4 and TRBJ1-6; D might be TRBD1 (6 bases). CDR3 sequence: CASSLDSSYNSPLHF. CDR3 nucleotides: TGTGCCAGCAGCCTGGACAGCTCCTATAATTCACCCCTCCACTTT. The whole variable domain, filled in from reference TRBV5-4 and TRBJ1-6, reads ETGVTQSPTHLIKTRGQQVTLRCSSQSGHNTVSWYQQALGQGPQFIFQYYREEENGRGNFPPRFSGLQFPNYSSELNVNALELDDSALYLCASSLDSSYNSPLHFGNGTRLTVT.